Presented here are 29 T cell receptor beta chains from one specimen sequenced in a study of blood T cell repertoires in COVID-19. Profiling relied on immunoSEQ multiplex PCR, and the TCRdb table lists in-frame clones only, not all of them. The sample contains about 110,000 clones, about 88% of which appear only once. Sequenced material: peripheral blood. Every receptor here comes from a human donor in a cohort sampled during active COVID-19.

This sequence joins TRBV2 and TRBJ1-2; D gene ambiguous. The V end lost 3 bases, the J end lost 4 bases, and 9 bases lay between the germline ends. Germline lookup yields CDR1 SNHLY and CDR2 FYNNEI. The length of the CDR3 is 13 residues. As DNA, the CDR3 is TGTGCCAGCAGTGATAGTATCCGCTATGGCTACACCTTC. Translating gives CASSDSIRYGYTF.

Only one count was recorded for this clone. This chain connects TRBV27 to TRBJ2-7, with 10 bases that match TRBD2. Germline assignment: CDR1 MNHEY and CDR2 SMNVEV (reference sequence). V lost 4 bases and J lost 2; bases outside the gene matches: 5. The CDR3 is 15 amino acids. The CDR3 nucleotides are TGTGCCAGCAGTTCTCCTAGCGGGAGTACCTACGAGCAGTACTTC. Translated: CASSSPSGSTYEQYF.

This clone was detected only once. The chain has TRBV5-4 and TRBJ2-5; tentatively, D is TRBD1 (6 bases). This CDR3 region has 13 residues. Between the trimmed V and J ends, which lost 0 bases and 9 bases, there was a span of 12 bases. CDR1 is SGHNT and CDR2 is YYREEE in the germline V gene (reference sequence). The CDR3 bases are TGTGCCAGCAGCTTGGACAGGGAAGGGGCCCAGTACTTC. This codes for CASSLDREGAQYF. The variable domain in full, with the rest retrieved from reference TRBV5-4 and TRBJ2-5, is ETGVTQSPTHLIKTRGQQVTLRCSSQSGHNTVSWYQQALGQGPQFIFQYYREEENGRGNFPPRFSGLQFPNYSSELNVNALELDDSALYLCASSLDREGAQYFGPGTRLLVL.

The V call is TRBV11-2, the J call TRBJ2-7, with D perhaps matching TRBD2 (5 bases). Between the trimmed V and J ends, which lost 5 bases and 2 bases, there was a span of 16 bases. The germline V gene has CDR1 SGHAT and CDR2 FQNNGV. The CDR3 consists of 15 residues. The CDR3 loop reads CASSAAGYPAYEQYF. The CDR3 DNA reads TGTGCCAGCAGCGCGGCGGGCTACCCAGCCTACGAGCAGTACTTC.

The V and J genes are TRBV15 and TRBJ2-7, with 7 bases matching TRBD2. This CDR3 is built from 14 residues. The V and J ends lost 3 bases and 4 bases, in that order; junction bases with no gene match: 6. Germline loops: CDR1 LNHNV, CDR2 YYDKDF (reference sequence). The CDR3 reads CATSRDFGGYEQYF. The CDR3 DNA sequence: TGTGCCACCAGCAGGGACTTCGGGGGGTACGAGCAGTACTTC.

This chain links TRBV3-1 (or the pseudogene TRBV3-2) with TRBJ1-1, with a possible D match to TRBD1 (6 bases). Germline V gene data show CDR1 as LGHDT and CDR2 as YNNKEL (reference sequence). The CDR3 consists of 16 residues. Trimming cost V 6 bases and J 3 bases, with 20 bases left between them. The CDR3 loop reads CASRPETTGPHTEAFF. Here the CDR3 DNA reads TGTGCCAGCAGGCCCGAAACAACAGGGCCCCACACTGAAGCTTTCTTT.

This rearrangement joins TRBV28 to TRBJ1-3; D ambiguous. Trimming shortened V by 0 bases and J by 8 bases, and 14 bases separated the two germline ends. CDR1 and CDR2 (germline): MDHEN, SYDVKM. The CDR3 extends over 15 amino acids. The CDR3 reads CASSLWAALEDTIYF. DNA for the CDR3: TGTGCCAGCAGTTTATGGGCTGCACTGGAGGACACCATATATTTT.

The V gene is TRBV27, the J gene TRBJ2-3; no clear D gene. CDR1 and CDR2 (germline): MNHEY, SMNVEV (reference sequence). CDR3 length equals 13 residues. V was shortened by 4 bases and J by 2 bases, with 7 bases between the two germline ends. The CDR3, as DNA: TGTGCCAGCAGTTACACCTCCACAGATACGCAGTATTTT. Its translation: CASSYTSTDTQYF.

The V and J genes are TRBV2 and TRBJ1-2; TRBD1 is a possible D gene (6 bases). The CDR3 is 16 amino acids. V gave up 1 base and J gave up 8 bases, with 20 bases separating them. Germline CDR1 is SNHLY and CDR2 is FYNNEI. The DNA for the CDR3 is TGTGCCAGCAGTGAAGATAACGGGCAGGGGAGAAGCGGCTACACCTTC. It encodes CASSEDNGQGRSGYTF.

The chain is built from TRBV5-1 and TRBJ1-2, with 9 nucleotides matching TRBD1. CDR1 is SGHRS, CDR2 YFSETQ, per germline. J gave up 1 base and V 7 bases, and 11 bases lay outside the gene matches. This CDR3 has 16 amino acids. The DNA of the CDR3 is TGCGCCAGCGAATTTTCTTGGGACAGGGTTAACTATGGCTACACCTTC. It translates to CASEFSWDRVNYGYTF. Drawing the rest from reference TRBV5-1 and TRBJ1-2, the complete variable domain is KAGVTQTPRYLIKTRGQQVTLSCSPISGHRSVSWYQQTPGQGLQFLFEYFSETQRNKGNFPGRFSGRQFSNSRSEMNVSTLELGDSALYLCASEFSWDRVNYGYTFGSGTRLTVV.

The chain carries TRBV7-3 and TRBJ2-7; D possibly corresponds to TRBD2 (5 bases). CDR1 and CDR2 (germline): SGHTA, FQGTGA. This CDR3 is 16 amino acids long. V was cut by 11 bases and J by 0 bases, with 23 bases left in between. In nucleotides, the CDR3 is TGTGCCCCCGAGGGCTTACAGAACCCTACCTCCTACGAGCAGTACTTC. Protein sequence: CAPEGLQNPTSYEQYF.

The CDR3 sequence: CSVAGQGGGKGQYF. CDR3 in DNA: TGCAGCGTTGCGGGCCAGGGGGGTGGAAAGGGGCAGTACTTC. The rearrangement uses TRBV29-1 and TRBJ2-7, with TRBD1 as a possible D gene (7 bases). This CDR3 region has 14 residues. Trimming pared 4 bases from V and 9 bases from J, leaving 22 bases between. CDR1 is SQVTM and CDR2 is ANQGSEA in the germline V gene.

The gene calls are TRBV11-3 and TRBJ2-1, with D possibly being TRBD1 (6 bases). The CDR3 sequence is 14 residues long. The V end lost 5 bases, the J end lost 6 bases, and 14 bases lay between the germline ends. Per the germline V gene, CDR1 is SGHNT and CDR2 is YENEEA. The CDR3 DNA reads as TGTGCCAGCAGCACCCCTGGGGGCCGCAATGAGCAGTTCTTC. It encodes CASSTPGGRNEQFF.

The chain has TRBV3-1 (or the pseudogene TRBV3-2) and TRBJ1-1, with 7 bases that match TRBD1. The trim removed 4 bases at V and 2 bases at J, leaving 4 bases unmatched. The germline V gene encodes CDR1 LGHDT and CDR2 YNNKEL (reference sequence). The CDR3 has 14 amino acids. This CDR3 is CASSPRDRNTEAFF. CDR3 bases: TGTGCCAGCAGCCCGCGGGACAGAAACACTGAAGCTTTCTTT.

The chain combines TRBV2 with TRBJ1-2; a weak D match, TRBD1 (6 bases). This CDR3 is 14 amino acids long. Germline V gene sequence: CDR1 SNHLY, CDR2 FYNNEI. Trimming took 7 bases from V and 2 from J, leaving 14 bases between them. The CDR3 loop is CASTKERGNYGYTF. The CDR3 bases are TGTGCCAGCACCAAGGAAAGGGGGAACTATGGCTACACCTTC.

This sequence joins TRBV2 and TRBJ1-2; TRBD1 matches 9 bases. After removal of 4 bases from V and 0 bases from J, the junction contained 15 bases not matched to a gene. Germline lookup yields CDR1 SNHLY and CDR2 FYNNEI. The CDR3 consists of 19 residues. The CDR3, as DNA: TGTGCCAGCAGTGTCCCCTTCTCGGGACAGGGTCTCACTAACTATGGCTACACCTTC. This codes for CASSVPFSGQGLTNYGYTF.

This chain uses TRBV4-2 with TRBJ2-7; D unclear. Germline V gives CDR1 LGHNA, CDR2 YNFKEQ. CDR3 length: 13 residues. The germline V and J ends were trimmed by 1 base and 4 bases, with 8 bases remaining between them. CDR3 sequence: CASSQGERYEQYF. DNA of the CDR3: TGTGCCAGCAGCCAAGGAGAGAGGTACGAGCAGTACTTC.

This chain connects TRBV7-9 to TRBJ1-1; a possible D gene is TRBD1 (6 bases). Germline V gene sequence: CDR1 SEHNR, CDR2 FQNEAQ (reference sequence). Trimming shortened V by 10 bases and J by 3 bases, and 18 bases separated the two germline ends. The CDR3 contains 14 residues. Here the CDR3 reads CATDTPKGDTEAFF. CDR3 nucleotides: TGTGCCACCGACACCCCCAAGGGGGACACTGAAGCTTTCTTT.

V usage is TRBV10-3 and J usage is TRBJ2-7; maybe TRBD2 (5 bases). This CDR3 has 14 amino acids. Germline loops: CDR1 ENHRY, CDR2 SYGVKD. Trimming left V 4 bases short and J 0 bases short, with 10 bases between. The CDR3 loop is CAISGGGGSYEQYF. The CDR3 DNA sequence: TGTGCCATCAGTGGTGGCGGAGGCTCCTACGAGCAGTACTTC.

The chain recombines TRBV5-6 with TRBJ1-3; TRBD1 matches at 8 bases. After removal of 3 bases from V and 2 bases from J, the junction contained 4 bases not matched to a gene. The CDR3 has 15 amino acids. CDR1 SGHDT and CDR2 YYEEEE come from the germline V gene. CDR3 amino acids: CASSSDRVTGNTIYF. CDR3 bases: TGTGCCAGCAGCTCGGACAGGGTGACTGGAAACACCATATATTTT.

The CDR3 bases are TGTGCCAGCAGCTCTATAGACAGGGGGCCATATGGGGCCAACGTCCTGACTTTC. It specifies CASSSIDRGPYGANVLTF. The genes are TRBV7-3 and TRBJ2-6; 10 bases fit TRBD1. The CDR3 contains 18 residues. The J segment lost 3 bases and the V segment lost 4 bases, leaving 9 bases of the junction unmatched. Germline lookup yields CDR1 SGHTA and CDR2 FQGTGA.

The V gene is TRBV19, the J gene TRBJ1-2, with D hard to call. Trimming removed 9 bases at V and 4 bases at J, with 12 bases between. This CDR3 is 12 amino acids long. The germline CDR1 and CDR2 sequences are LNHDA and SQIVND (reference sequence). The CDR3 reads CASWAQPYGYTF. The CDR3 nucleotides are TGTGCCAGCTGGGCGCAGCCCTATGGCTACACCTTC.

The V gene is TRBV10-3, the J gene TRBJ1-5, with D maybe TRBD1 (5 bases). Per germline, CDR1 ENHRY and CDR2 SYGVKD. Trimming stripped 0 bases from V and 4 bases from J, with 13 bases between. This CDR3 comprises 16 residues. The CDR3 reads CAISESEGAGNQPQHF. CDR3 coding DNA: TGTGCCATCAGTGAGTCGGAAGGGGCAGGGAATCAGCCCCAGCATTTT.

This chain connects TRBV14 to TRBJ2-5, with 8 positions matching TRBD2. CDR3 length equals 13 residues. The germline V gene encodes CDR1 SGHDN and CDR2 FVKESK. Losses at the gene ends were 4 bases for V and 4 bases for J; bases not matched to a gene: 2. CDR3 sequence (DNA): TGTGCCAGCAGCCCGGGACTAGGAGAGACCCAGTACTTC. This translates into CASSPGLGETQYF. Full variable domain (outside the CDR3, taken from reference TRBV14 and TRBJ2-5): EAGVTQFPSHSVIEKGQTVTLRCDPISGHDNLYWYRRVMGKEIKFLLHFVKESKQDESGMPNNRFLAERTGGTYSTLKVQPAELEDSGVYFCASSPGLGETQYFGPGTRLLVL.

This clone was counted a single time. V is TRBV27 and J is TRBJ2-2, with 16 positions matching TRBD2. The CDR3 has 17 residues. The V segment lost 3 bases and the J segment 6 bases; nucleotides outside the gene matches: 4. Germline V CDR1 and CDR2: MNHEY, SMNVEV (reference sequence). CDR3 sequence reads: CASSLGLAGGIAGELFF. The CDR3 DNA follows: TGTGCCAGCAGTTTGGGACTAGCGGGAGGGATCGCCGGGGAGCTGTTTTTT.

The rearrangement links TRBV20-1 to TRBJ1-1, with 7 bases fitting TRBD1. The CDR3 is made up of 11 amino acids. CDR1 and CDR2 (germline): DFQATT, SNEGSKA (reference sequence). The V gene end was trimmed by 1 base and the J gene end by 8 bases; junction bases not matched to a gene: 1. CDR3 coding DNA: TGCAGTGCTAGAGCGGACAGGGAAGCTTTCTTT. Translated: CSARADREAFF.

On this clone itself: The junction does not match germline at one end; this may be a read error. The chain recombines TRBV4-1 with TRBJ1-5; D unresolved. CDR1 and CDR2 from the germline V gene are MGHRA and YSYEKL. This CDR3 is 14 amino acids long. CDR3 DNA: TGCGCCAGCAGTCAAGGGCTGCGCAATCAGCCCCAGCATTTT. Its translation is CASSQGLRNQPQHF.

The chain joins TRBV6-5 to TRBJ2-1; D not certain. There are 15 residues in the CDR3. V lost 6 bases and J 0 bases, leaving 12 bases between the germline ends. Per germline, CDR1 MNHEY and CDR2 SVGAGI. This CDR3 is CASSLDLSSYNEQFF. CDR3 bases: TGTGCCAGCAGCCTAGACCTGAGCTCCTACAATGAGCAGTTCTTC.

This clone was seen only once. This CDR3 is CASSPRGGGLPNSPLHF. The CDR3 nucleotides are TGTGCCAGCAGCCCGCGCGGGGGGGGGTTACCGAATTCACCCCTCCACTTT. The V call is TRBV27, the J call TRBJ1-6; D perhaps matches TRBD1 (5 bases). Per germline, CDR1 MNHEY and CDR2 SMNVEV (reference sequence). Trimming removed 6 bases from V and 7 bases from J, with 22 bases in between. The CDR3 has 17 residues.